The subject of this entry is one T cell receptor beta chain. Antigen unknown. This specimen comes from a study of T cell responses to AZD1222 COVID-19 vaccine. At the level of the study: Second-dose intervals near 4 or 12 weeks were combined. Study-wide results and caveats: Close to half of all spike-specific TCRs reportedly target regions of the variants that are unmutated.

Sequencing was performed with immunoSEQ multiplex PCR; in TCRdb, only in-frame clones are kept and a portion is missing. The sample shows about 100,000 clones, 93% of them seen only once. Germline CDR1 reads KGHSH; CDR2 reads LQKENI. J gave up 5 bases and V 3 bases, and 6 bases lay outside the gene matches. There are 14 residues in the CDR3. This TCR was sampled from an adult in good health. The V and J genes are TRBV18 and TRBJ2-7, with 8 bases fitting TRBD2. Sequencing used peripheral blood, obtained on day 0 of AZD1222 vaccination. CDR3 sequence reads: CASSPGTSFNEQYF. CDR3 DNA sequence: TGTGCCAGCTCACCGGGGACTAGTTTTAACGAGCAGTACTTC.